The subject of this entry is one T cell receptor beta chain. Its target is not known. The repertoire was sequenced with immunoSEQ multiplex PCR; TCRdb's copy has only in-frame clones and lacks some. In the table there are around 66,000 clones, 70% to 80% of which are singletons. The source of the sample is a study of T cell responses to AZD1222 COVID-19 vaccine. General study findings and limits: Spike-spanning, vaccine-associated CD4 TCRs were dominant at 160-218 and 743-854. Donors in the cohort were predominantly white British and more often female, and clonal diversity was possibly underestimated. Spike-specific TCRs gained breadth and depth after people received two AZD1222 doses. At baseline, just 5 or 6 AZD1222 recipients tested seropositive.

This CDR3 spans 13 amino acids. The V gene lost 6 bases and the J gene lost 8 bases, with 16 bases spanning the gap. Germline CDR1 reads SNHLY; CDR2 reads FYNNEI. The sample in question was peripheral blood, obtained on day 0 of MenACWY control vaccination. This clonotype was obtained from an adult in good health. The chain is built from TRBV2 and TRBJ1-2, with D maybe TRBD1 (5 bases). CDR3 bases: TGTGCCAGCAGCGACCCCGCAGGGAAAGGCTACACCTTC. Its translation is CASSDPAGKGYTF.